The T cell receptor beta chain described here comes from a study of T-cell memory formation after mild COVID-19. The sample holds a few counts of this clonotype. The CDR3 loop spans 16 amino acids. Germline CDR1 and CDR2: KGHDR and SFDVKD. V was clipped by 1 base and J by 3 bases; unmatched bases: 3. 5'RACE, which relied on constant-segment primers, yielded TCR alpha and TCR beta cDNA libraries carrying sample barcodes and UMIs. MiXCR, run by TCRdb on the 5' RACE reads, gives a single entry per CDR3 protein. The profile shows approximately 300,000 distinct CDR3 sequences, less than 20% of them singletons.

This receptor was obtained from a man aged 18 to 30 who had mild COVID-19 (a few samples of this study predate the infection). Cell type and time point are not known. The chain uses TRBV24-1 and TRBJ2-3, with 10 positions matching TRBD1. Sequencing was performed on PBMCs or a T cell subset sorted from them (not recorded which). CDR3 nucleotide sequence: TGTGCCACCAGTGATTTCAGGACAGGGGGAACAGATACGCAGTATTTT. This gives the protein CATSDFRTGGTDTQYF.